The rows below give T cell receptor beta chains drawn from one sample of a study of OX40 agonist ivuxolimab in advanced cancers. TCRdb's table, derived via immunoSEQ multiplex PCR, lists solely in-frame clones and lacks some. The sample contains around 15,000 clones, roughly three quarters of which appear only once. Sample: CD4+ or CD8+ T cells sorted from blood, taken in a trial of the OX40 agonist ivuxolimab. The receptor set was obtained from an adult with an advanced solid tumor such as melanoma, head and neck, liver or kidney cancer. The CDR3 runs from the conserved cysteine through the conserved F or W. D genes are given only for firm matches. Part of the rows lack a size; the others show once, few, many or a class for expanded clones.

len: 15
v_gene: TRBV4-1
abundance: -
j_gene: TRBJ2-1
d_gene: -
CDR3nt: TGCGCCAGCAGCCAAGCACCGGGAGACGGAAATGAGCAGTTCTTC
CDR3aa: CASSQAPGDGNEQFF

len: 16
v_gene: TRBV27
abundance: -
j_gene: TRBJ2-1
d_gene: -
CDR3nt: TGTGCCAGCAGTACCCGCACTACGTCTCCCTACAATGAGCAGTTCTTC
CDR3aa: CASSTRTTSPYNEQFF

len: 15
v_gene: TRBV7-6
abundance: -
j_gene: TRBJ2-3
d_gene: TRBD2
CDR3nt: TGTGCCAGCAGCCAAGCGGGAGGCGGCACAGATACGCAGTATTTT
CDR3aa: CASSQAGGGTDTQYF

len: 15
v_gene: TRBV5-5
abundance: few
j_gene: TRBJ2-7
d_gene: TRBD2
CDR3nt: TGTGCCAGCAGCCCCTCTGCGGGAGTGAGCTACGAGCAGTACTTC
CDR3aa: CASSPSAGVSYEQYF

len: 16
v_gene: TRBV19
abundance: -
j_gene: TRBJ2-1
d_gene: TRBD2
CDR3nt: TGTGCCAGTAGTCGCTATAGCGGGGGGTCCTACAATGAGCAGTTCTTC
CDR3aa: CASSRYSGGSYNEQFF

len: 15
v_gene: TRBV4-2
abundance: -
j_gene: TRBJ2-1
d_gene: TRBD1
CDR3nt: TGTGCCAGCAGGGGGGGACAGGGTATCAACAATGAGCAGTTCTTC
CDR3aa: CASRGGQGINNEQFF

len: 14
v_gene: TRBV27
abundance: few
j_gene: TRBJ1-1
d_gene: TRBD1
CDR3nt: TGTGCCAGCAGTTGGGACAGGGAAAGCACTGAAGCTTTCTTT
CDR3aa: CASSWDRESTEAFF

len: 19
v_gene: TRBV19
abundance: -
j_gene: TRBJ2-7
d_gene: TRBD2
CDR3nt: TGTGCCAGTTCTATGTCGGGCCATCCGGGACTAGCTCTATCCTACGAGCAGTACTTC
CDR3aa: CASSMSGHPGLALSYEQYF

len: 19
v_gene: TRBV6-1
abundance: -
j_gene: TRBJ2-7
d_gene: TRBD1
CDR3nt: TGTGCCAGCAGTGACGGGACAGGGGGCATTAGCGGGAGAGCCTACGAGCAGTACTTC
CDR3aa: CASSDGTGGISGRAYEQYF

len: 14
v_gene: TRBV18
abundance: -
j_gene: TRBJ2-1
d_gene: TRBD2
CDR3nt: TGTGCCAGCTCACTGACTAGCGGGTACAATGAGCAGTTCTTC
CDR3aa: CASSLTSGYNEQFF

len: 18
v_gene: TRBV6-1
abundance: -
j_gene: TRBJ2-7
d_gene: TRBD2
CDR3nt: TGTGCCAGCAGTGAACCCGACGGGACTAGCGGCTTCTCCTACGAGCAGTACTTC
CDR3aa: CASSEPDGTSGFSYEQYF

len: 15
v_gene: TRBV5-1
abundance: few
j_gene: TRBJ2-7
d_gene: TRBD2
CDR3nt: TGCGCCAGCAGCTTGGTTGGCGGGAGGGGTGGTGAGCAGTACTTC
CDR3aa: CASSLVGGRGGEQYF

len: 16
v_gene: TRBV7-6
abundance: -
j_gene: TRBJ2-3
d_gene: TRBD2
CDR3nt: TGTGCCAGCAGCCTGTGGACTAGCGGGAGTTCAGATACGCAGTATTTT
CDR3aa: CASSLWTSGSSDTQYF

len: 14
v_gene: TRBV7-9
abundance: -
j_gene: TRBJ2-5
d_gene: -
CDR3nt: TGTGCCAGCAGCTTAGTTGGAATCCAAGAGACCCAGTACTTC
CDR3aa: CASSLVGIQETQYF

len: 13
v_gene: TRBV6-6
abundance: -
j_gene: TRBJ2-5
d_gene: -
CDR3nt: TGTGCCAGCATGCATGGGGGCCAAGAGACCCAGTACTTC
CDR3aa: CASMHGGQETQYF

len: 14
v_gene: TRBV19
abundance: -
j_gene: TRBJ2-2
d_gene: -
CDR3nt: TGTGCCAGTAGTTTCGGTCTTTACACCGGGGAGCTGTTTTTT
CDR3aa: CASSFGLYTGELFF

len: 16
v_gene: TRBV5-6
abundance: -
j_gene: TRBJ2-7
d_gene: TRBD2
CDR3nt: TGTGCCAGCAGACCAAATCTAGCGGAAAGCTCCTACGAGCAGTACTTC
CDR3aa: CASRPNLAESSYEQYF

len: 15
v_gene: TRBV9
abundance: -
j_gene: TRBJ2-3
d_gene: -
CDR3nt: TGTGCCAGCAGCGTACGTAGCGAAAGCACAGATACGCAGTATTTT
CDR3aa: CASSVRSESTDTQYF

len: 15
v_gene: TRBV7-3
abundance: -
j_gene: TRBJ2-5
d_gene: TRBD2
CDR3nt: TGTGCCAGCAGCCCCTACGCGGGAGCTATCGAGACCCAGTACTTC
CDR3aa: CASSPYAGAIETQYF

len: 17
v_gene: TRBV5-1
abundance: -
j_gene: TRBJ2-3
d_gene: TRBD2
CDR3nt: TGCGCCAGCACACCGGGACTAGCGGGAGGGAGCACAGATACGCAGTATTTT
CDR3aa: CASTPGLAGGSTDTQYF

len: 17
v_gene: TRBV7-3
abundance: -
j_gene: TRBJ2-6
d_gene: -
CDR3nt: TGTGCCAGCAGCTGCTACTGGACAACCTCTGGGGCCAACGTCCTGACTTTC
CDR3aa: CASSCYWTTSGANVLTF

len: 14
v_gene: TRBV2
abundance: -
j_gene: TRBJ2-3
d_gene: TRBD1
CDR3nt: TGTGCCAAAAACAGGGGTTTGGTCACAGATACGCAGTATTTT
CDR3aa: CAKNRGLVTDTQYF

len: 15
v_gene: TRBV19
abundance: -
j_gene: TRBJ2-2
d_gene: TRBD2
CDR3nt: TGTGCCAGTAGTTTGGGTAGCGGGACGACCGGGGAGCTGTTTTTT
CDR3aa: CASSLGSGTTGELFF

len: 15
v_gene: TRBV7-3
abundance: few
j_gene: TRBJ2-1
d_gene: TRBD2
CDR3nt: TGTGCCAGCAGCCTTGGACTAGCGAGATACAATGAGCAGTTCTTC
CDR3aa: CASSLGLARYNEQFF

len: 14
v_gene: TRBV6-5
abundance: -
j_gene: TRBJ2-3
d_gene: -
CDR3nt: TGTGCCAGCAGTTACTCTTCGGGCACAGATACGCAGTATTTT
CDR3aa: CASSYSSGTDTQYF

len: 14
v_gene: TRBV5-1
abundance: once
j_gene: TRBJ2-1
d_gene: -
CDR3nt: TGCGCCAGCAGCGCCCCAGGGGCGATATTTGAGCAGTTCTTC
CDR3aa: CASSAPGAIFEQFF

len: 17
v_gene: TRBV7-8
abundance: many
j_gene: TRBJ1-5
d_gene: -
CDR3nt: TGTGCCAGCAGCGGAAGTAGTACAGTGGGGAGCAATCAGCCCCAGCATTTT
CDR3aa: CASSGSSTVGSNQPQHF

len: 15
v_gene: TRBV4-2
abundance: -
j_gene: TRBJ2-1
d_gene: -
CDR3nt: TGTGCCAGCAGCCAGGGGGCGGGAGCTAATAATGAGCAGTTCTTC
CDR3aa: CASSQGAGANNEQFF

len: 14
v_gene: TRBV4-1
abundance: -
j_gene: TRBJ1-5
d_gene: TRBD1
CDR3nt: TGCGCCAGCAGCCCGGGACAGTTCAATCAGCCCCAGCATTTT
CDR3aa: CASSPGQFNQPQHF

len: 17
v_gene: TRBV10-3
abundance: -
j_gene: TRBJ2-1
d_gene: TRBD1
CDR3nt: TGTGCCATCAGTGATTTACAGGGGGCCGTGGGTATCGATGAGCAGTTCTTC
CDR3aa: CAISDLQGAVGIDEQFF

len: 15
v_gene: TRBV10-3
abundance: large
j_gene: TRBJ1-2
d_gene: -
CDR3nt: TGTGCCATCAGTGAGTCGTCGGTTGACAGGCATGGCTACACCTTC
CDR3aa: CAISESSVDRHGYTF

len: 14
v_gene: TRBV5-1
abundance: -
j_gene: TRBJ2-2
d_gene: -
CDR3nt: TGCGCCAGCACCCCCCCCCAGGGCACCGGGGAGCTGTTTTTT
CDR3aa: CASTPPQGTGELFF

len: 16
v_gene: TRBV19
abundance: many
j_gene: TRBJ2-7
d_gene: TRBD1
CDR3nt: TGTGCCAGTAGTCCTTGGACAGGGGAGACCCTCGGAGAGCAGTACTTC
CDR3aa: CASSPWTGETLGEQYF

len: 15
v_gene: TRBV19
abundance: -
j_gene: TRBJ2-3
d_gene: TRBD1
CDR3nt: TGTGCCAGTAGTATCGGGACAGGGAGTAGAGATACGCAGTATTTT
CDR3aa: CASSIGTGSRDTQYF

len: 13
v_gene: TRBV6-5
abundance: -
j_gene: TRBJ2-7
d_gene: -
CDR3nt: TGTGCCAGCAGTTACGGGACCTATAACGAGCAGTACTTC
CDR3aa: CASSYGTYNEQYF

len: 16
v_gene: TRBV5-1
abundance: -
j_gene: TRBJ2-4
d_gene: -
CDR3nt: TGCGCCAGCAGCTTGGCCCCGGAGGTAGCCAAAAACATTCAGTACTTC
CDR3aa: CASSLAPEVAKNIQYF

len: 14
v_gene: TRBV9
abundance: -
j_gene: TRBJ2-7
d_gene: TRBD1
CDR3nt: TGTGCCAGCAAGGGACAGGGGGCAATGTACGAGCAGTACTTC
CDR3aa: CASKGQGAMYEQYF

len: 11
v_gene: TRBV19
abundance: -
j_gene: TRBJ2-7
d_gene: -
CDR3nt: TGTGCCAGTAGTGCAGGGTTCGAGCAGTACTTC
CDR3aa: CASSAGFEQYF

len: 15
v_gene: TRBV4-2
abundance: -
j_gene: TRBJ2-7
d_gene: TRBD2
CDR3nt: TGTGCCAGCAGCCTAAACCTGGGGACTACTCACGAGCAGTACTTC
CDR3aa: CASSLNLGTTHEQYF